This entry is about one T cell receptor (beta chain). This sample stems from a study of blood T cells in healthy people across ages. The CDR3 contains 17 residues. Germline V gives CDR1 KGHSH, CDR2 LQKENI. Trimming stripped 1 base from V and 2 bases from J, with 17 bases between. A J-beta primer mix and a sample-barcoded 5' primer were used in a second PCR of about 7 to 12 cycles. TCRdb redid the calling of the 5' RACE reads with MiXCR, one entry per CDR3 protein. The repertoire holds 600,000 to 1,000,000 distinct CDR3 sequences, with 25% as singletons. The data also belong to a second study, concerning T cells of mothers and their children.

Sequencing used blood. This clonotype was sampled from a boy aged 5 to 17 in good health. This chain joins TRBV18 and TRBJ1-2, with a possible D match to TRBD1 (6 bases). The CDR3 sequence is CASSPQALDRQNYGYTF. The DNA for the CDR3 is TGTGCCAGCTCACCACAGGCCCTTGACAGGCAGAACTATGGCTACACCTTC.